This passage covers 21 T cell receptor beta chains from one sample sequenced in a study of control samples from healthy donors and cancer patients. Only in-frame clones appear in the TCRdb table, and some are missing; sequencing was by immunoSEQ multiplex PCR. This sample carries roughly 100,000 clones, 85% to 90% of them seen once, and the ten largest clones take approximately 19%. Material for sequencing was PBMCs. Receptors were obtained from a man aged 55 to 70 with lung cancer.

V usage is TRBV18 and J usage is TRBJ1-5; 7 positions agree with TRBD1. This CDR3 contains 15 residues. The trim removed 4 bases at V and 2 bases at J, leaving 5 bases unmatched. Germline lookup yields CDR1 KGHSH and CDR2 LQKENI. The CDR3 DNA is TGTGCCAGCTCACGACAGGGACGAGGCAATCAGCCCCAGCATTTT. Its protein is CASSRQGRGNQPQHF.

The chain combines TRBV11-2 with TRBJ1-1, with TRBD1 matching 7 bases. The V gene's germline CDR1 is SGHAT and CDR2 FQNNGV. The CDR3 covers 14 residues. The V and J ends lost 4 bases and 9 bases, in that order; junction bases with no gene match: 11. This chain's CDR3 is CASSWDLGGGKAFF. CDR3 bases: TGTGCCAGCAGCTGGGATCTAGGGGGCGGTAAAGCTTTCTTT.

J is TRBJ1-1 and V is TRBV6-2 or TRBV6-3, with 9 bases identical to TRBD1. The CDR3 is 18 residues long. From germline, CDR1 is MNHEY and CDR2 SVGEGT. The V gene end was trimmed by 5 bases and the J gene end by 11 bases; junction bases not matched to a gene: 24. CDR3 amino acids: CASSNNRGRGGWVLPAFF. In nucleotides, the CDR3 is TGTGCCAGCAGTAACAACAGGGGGCGCGGAGGTTGGGTCCTGCCGGCTTTCTTT.

This clone was counted once. The CDR3 loop reads CASSPRGDNEQFF. The CDR3 region has the DNA TGCGCCAGCAGTCCCAGGGGGGACAATGAGCAGTTCTTC. The gene calls are TRBV5-1 and TRBJ2-1; weak D call: TRBD1 (7 bases). Germline V gene lookup returns CDR1 SGHRS and CDR2 YFSETQ. This CDR3 has 13 amino acids. V was shortened by 5 bases and J by 5 bases, with 11 bases between the two germline ends.

The V and J genes are TRBV6-5 and TRBJ1-4; TRBD1 matches at 7 bases. Per the germline V gene, CDR1 is MNHEY and CDR2 is SVGAGI. V shed 5 bases and J 7 bases; nucleotides not matched to a gene: 7. The CDR3 runs 14 residues. CDR3 residues: CASSPRQGSEKLFF. In DNA, the CDR3 is TGTGCCAGCAGTCCCCGACAGGGAAGTGAAAAACTGTTTTTT.

This clone was recorded once. Other DNA sequences from this sample encode an identical CDR3 as well. The chain combines TRBV5-4 with TRBJ1-2, with D possibly being TRBD1 (5 bases). The germline V gene encodes CDR1 SGHNT and CDR2 YYREEE (reference sequence). The CDR3 has 13 residues. V was pared by 0 bases and J by 5 bases, with 8 bases between. The CDR3 here is CASSLDRGYGYTF. The CDR3 coding sequence is TGTGCCAGCAGCTTGGATCGGGGGTATGGCTACACCTTC.

The chain links TRBV12-5 to TRBJ1-4, with TRBD1 matching 10 bases. Trimming took 4 bases from V and 6 from J; bases not matched to a gene: 2. Germline CDR1 is LGHNT and CDR2 is FRNRAP. The CDR3 loop spans 14 amino acids. The CDR3 reads CASGSGTGDEKLFF. The CDR3 bases are TGTGCTAGTGGTTCCGGGACAGGGGATGAAAAACTGTTTTTT.

V is TRBV6-6 and J is TRBJ1-5; D gene ambiguous. Germline V gene sequence: CDR1 MNHNY, CDR2 SVGAGI (reference sequence). V was shortened by 5 bases and J by 0 bases, with 5 bases between the two germline ends. CDR3 length: 13 residues. In nucleotides, the CDR3 is TGTGCCAGCAGTACCGGTAGCAATCAGCCCCAGCATTTT. This encodes CASSTGSNQPQHF.

The chain links TRBV6-6 to TRBJ2-7; D is perhaps TRBD1 or TRBD2 (7 bases each). Trimming pared 3 bases from V and 6 bases from J, leaving 15 bases between. The CDR3 runs 14 residues. Looked up from germline, CDR1 is MNHNY and CDR2 is SVGAGI (reference sequence). This CDR3 reads CASSYKPRGGEQYV. The CDR3 bases are TGTGCCAGCAGTTATAAACCCAGGGGGGGCGAGCAGTACGTC.

By sample fraction, this clone is medium-sized. The gene calls are TRBV21-1 and TRBJ2-3; no check of the table's D call, TRBD1, against the DNA was made. TRBV21-1 is termed a pseudogene. The length of the CDR3 is 14 residues. Here the CDR3 reads CASSKESAGNTQYF. CDR3 bases: TGTGCCAGCAGCAAAGAGTCCGCAGGTAATACGCAGTATTTT.

The chain couples TRBV6-1 to TRBJ1-2, with a weak D call TRBD1 (5 bases). CDR1 is MNHNS and CDR2 is SASEGT in the germline V gene. Trimming pared 3 bases from V and 6 bases from J, leaving 11 bases between. CDR3 length: 13 amino acids. The CDR3 DNA is TGTGCCAGCAGTGATACAGGTTACGATGGCTACACCTTC. Amino acids: CASSDTGYDGYTF.

The chain couples TRBV6-5 to TRBJ2-7; no clear D. This CDR3 is built from 13 residues. Per germline, CDR1 MNHEY and CDR2 SVGAGI. V was pared by 6 bases and J by 0 bases, with 9 bases between. The CDR3 is CASSRDLSYEQYF. CDR3 bases: TGTGCCAGCAGCCGAGACCTCTCCTACGAGCAGTACTTC.

V gene TRBV6-6 combines with J gene TRBJ2-1; unclear D gene. Trimming took off 0 bases at V and 4 bases at J, with 7 bases between the two ends. CDR1 MNHNY and CDR2 SVGAGI come from the germline V gene (reference sequence). The CDR3 spans 14 residues. The DNA for the CDR3 is TGTGCCAGCAGTTACTCGCCCCTTTACAATGAGCAGTTCTTC. This codes for CASSYSPLYNEQFF.

The chain recombines TRBV7-2 with TRBJ1-6; a possible D gene is TRBD1 (6 bases). V lost 5 bases, J lost 0 bases, and 14 bases lay in between. In germline, CDR1 is SGHTA, CDR2 FQGNSA. This CDR3 region has 17 residues. This CDR3 is CASSPTGLSSYNSPLHF. The CDR3 nucleotides read TGTGCCAGCAGCCCTACAGGGCTGAGCTCCTATAATTCACCCCTCCACTTT.

The chain joins TRBV29-1 to TRBJ2-3; tentative D call: TRBD1 (5 bases). V was cut by 5 bases and J by 1 base, with 13 bases left in between. CDR3 length: 14 amino acids. In germline, CDR1 is SQVTM, CDR2 ANQGSEA. The CDR3 here is CSVIEQARTDTQYF. The DNA for the CDR3 is TGCAGCGTTATTGAACAGGCACGCACAGATACGCAGTATTTT.

The chain recombines TRBV7-9 with TRBJ1-2; D is ambiguous. Germline V gene data show CDR1 as SEHNR and CDR2 as FQNEAQ (reference sequence). V lost 2 bases and J lost 4, with 11 bases in between. CDR3 length: 14 amino acids. CDR3 sequence reads: CASSLRGGPYGYTF. DNA for the CDR3: TGTGCCAGCAGCTTACGGGGAGGCCCCTATGGCTACACCTTC.

This chain uses TRBV5-1 with TRBJ2-7; D is uncertain. V gave up 5 bases and J gave up 3 bases, with 12 bases separating them. Germline CDR1 and CDR2: SGHRS and YFSETQ. The CDR3 covers 13 residues. DNA for the CDR3: TGCGCCAGCAGGGCGACACAAAGCTACGAGCAGTACTTC. Translating gives CASRATQSYEQYF.

The chain employs TRBV4-1 and TRBJ1-5; 10 nucleotides line up with TRBD1. This CDR3 comprises 17 residues. The germline gives CDR1 MGHRA, CDR2 YSYEKL. V lost 3 bases, J lost 6 bases, and 11 bases stayed unmatched. CDR3 bases: TGCGCCAGCAGCCAGGGACAGGGGTCCCTGGTCGGTCAGCCCCAGCATTTT. It encodes CASSQGQGSLVGQPQHF.

This chain connects TRBV9 to TRBJ1-4; 7 bases are shared with TRBD1. CDR1 is SGDLS, CDR2 YYNGEE, per germline. After removal of 3 bases from V and 5 bases from J, the junction contained 13 bases not matched to a gene. This CDR3 region has 17 residues. The CDR3: CASSAAQGGTVNEKLFF. CDR3 sequence (DNA): TGTGCCAGCAGCGCCGCCCAAGGGGGGACAGTGAATGAAAAACTGTTTTTT.

V gene TRBV7-2 combines with J gene TRBJ2-1; D may be TRBD2 (5 bases). The CDR3 extends over 15 amino acids. V was cut by 0 bases and J by 2 bases, with 8 bases left in between. Germline values: CDR1 SGHTA, CDR2 FQGNSA. CDR3 amino acids: CASSLAAGPYNEQFF. For the CDR3, the DNA is TGTGCCAGCAGCTTAGCGGCGGGCCCCTACAATGAGCAGTTCTTC.

V and J are TRBV7-2 and TRBJ2-7; weak D call: TRBD2 (5 bases). CDR1 and CDR2 from the germline V gene are SGHTA and FQGNSA. The length of the CDR3 is 13 residues. The ends were cut back, 4 bases at V and 5 bases at J, with 12 bases in the middle. CDR3 nucleotide sequence: TGTGCCAGCAGCTCAGACTACACTGACGAGCAGTACGTC. Its protein is CASSSDYTDEQYV.